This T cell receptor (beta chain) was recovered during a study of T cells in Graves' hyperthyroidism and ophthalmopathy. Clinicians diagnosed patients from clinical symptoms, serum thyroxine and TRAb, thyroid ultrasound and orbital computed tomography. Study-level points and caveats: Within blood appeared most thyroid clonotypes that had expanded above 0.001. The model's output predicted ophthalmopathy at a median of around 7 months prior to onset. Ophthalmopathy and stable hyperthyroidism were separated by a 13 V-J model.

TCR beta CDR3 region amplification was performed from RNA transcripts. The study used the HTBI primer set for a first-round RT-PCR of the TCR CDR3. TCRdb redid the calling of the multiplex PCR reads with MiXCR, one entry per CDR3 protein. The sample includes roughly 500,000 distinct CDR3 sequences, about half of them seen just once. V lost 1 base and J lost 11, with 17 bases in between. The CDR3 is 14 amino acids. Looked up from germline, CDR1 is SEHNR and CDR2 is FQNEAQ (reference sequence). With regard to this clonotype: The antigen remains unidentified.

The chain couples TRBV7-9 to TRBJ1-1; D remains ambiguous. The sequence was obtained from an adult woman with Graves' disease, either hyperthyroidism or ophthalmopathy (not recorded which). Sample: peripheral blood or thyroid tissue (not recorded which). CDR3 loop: CASSLVGRLIEAFF. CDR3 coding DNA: TGTGCCAGCAGCTTAGTAGGGCGGCTCATTGAGGCTTTCTTT.